This TCR beta chain appears in the sequencing data of a study of early T cells in non-severe SARS-CoV-2 infection. Study context: The authors sequenced bulk RNA from unsorted whole blood, leaving chains unpaired.

V trimming: 6 bases; J trimming: 2 bases; junction bases outside the gene matches: 3. The CDR3 covers 15 residues. The V gene's germline CDR1 is MNHEY and CDR2 SMNVEV (reference sequence). This clonotype was found a few times. Individual cDNA molecules were tagged with unique molecular identifiers, the study reported. TCRdb re-derived calls from the 5' RACE reads in MiXCR, one entry per CDR3 protein. The data show some 98,000 distinct CDR3 sequences, roughly 17% seen once. This chain connects TRBV27 to TRBJ2-7; 14 nucleotides agree with TRBD2. The specimen sequenced was whole blood. The sequence was obtained from an adult who was a healthcare worker with PCR-confirmed SARS-CoV-2 infection or an uninfected control (not recorded which). The CDR3 here is CASRPGLAGAYEQYF. CDR3 sequence (DNA): TGTGCCAGCAGGCCGGGACTAGCGGGGGCCTACGAGCAGTACTTC.